This T cell receptor (beta chain) was recovered during a study of cytomegalovirus exposure and HLA in healthy donors. The germline V gene has CDR1 MNHEY and CDR2 SMNVEV (reference sequence). The V and J ends lost 5 bases and 7 bases, in that order; junction bases with no gene match: 10. CDR3 size: 14 residues. Study observations and caveats: Clusters of TCRs from the first cohort tended to co-occur in the 120 validation repertoires (as a later analysis found). Confirmation was obtained in vitro that three CMV-associated chains are specific for CMV antigens. Cytomegalovirus association was listed for about 160 TCR beta chains.

Sequencing used immunoSEQ multiplex PCR; TCRdb keeps in-frame clones, though not all of them. The sample has approximately 270,000 clones, around 85% seen once. Remarks on this clone: The antigen is undetermined.

The chain carries TRBV27 and TRBJ2-7; 8 nucleotides align to TRBD2. The sample consisted of PBMCs. The sequence was obtained from a young woman in good health and CMV-seronegative. CDR3 region: CASSIAGYTREQYF. CDR3 in DNA: TGTGCCAGCAGTATAGCGGGATACACGCGTGAGCAGTACTTC.